The sequence of this T cell receptor beta chain was determined in a study of response to subunit inactivated influenza vaccine. TCRdb reprocessed the RT-PCR reads via MiXCR and lists one record per CDR3 protein. This table has about 190,000 distinct CDR3 sequences, under 15% appearing once. Details on this clonotype: No antigen is known for it.

Study results and limitations: A suggestion made by the authors is that each seasonal influenza vaccination recruits few new T cells.

V was clipped by 6 bases and J by 1 base, with 10 bases between them. The CDR3 contains 14 residues. This material consisted of CD8+ T cells sorted from PBMCs, taken approximately 5 days after vaccination. The rearrangement joins TRBV12-3 or TRBV12-4 to TRBJ1-5; TRBD1 is a possible D gene (5 bases). This TCR was sampled from a man aged 45 to 65 who received an inactivated influenza vaccine. The CDR3 coding sequence is TGTGCCAGCAGCTGGGGACTGAGCAATCAGCCCCAGCATTTT. It yields the protein CASSWGLSNQPQHF.